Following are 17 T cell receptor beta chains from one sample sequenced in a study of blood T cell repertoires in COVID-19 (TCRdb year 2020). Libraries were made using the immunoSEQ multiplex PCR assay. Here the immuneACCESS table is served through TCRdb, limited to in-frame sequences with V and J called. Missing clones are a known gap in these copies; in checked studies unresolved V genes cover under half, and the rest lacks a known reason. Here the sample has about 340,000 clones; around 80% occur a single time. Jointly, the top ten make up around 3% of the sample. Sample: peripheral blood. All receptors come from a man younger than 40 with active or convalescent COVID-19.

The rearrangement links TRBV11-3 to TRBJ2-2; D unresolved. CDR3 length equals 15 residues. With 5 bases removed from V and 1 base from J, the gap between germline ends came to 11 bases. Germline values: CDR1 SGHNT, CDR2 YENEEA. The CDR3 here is CASSGYTGNTGELFF. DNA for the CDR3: TGTGCCAGCAGCGGGTATACGGGGAACACCGGGGAGCTGTTTTTT.

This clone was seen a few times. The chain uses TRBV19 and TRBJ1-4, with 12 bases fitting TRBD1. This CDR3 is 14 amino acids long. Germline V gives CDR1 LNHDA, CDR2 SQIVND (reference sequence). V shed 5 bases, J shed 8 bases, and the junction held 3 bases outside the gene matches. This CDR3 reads CASSSGQGAEKLFF. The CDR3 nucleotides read TGTGCCAGTAGTTCGGGACAGGGGGCGGAAAAACTGTTTTTT.

CDR3 coding DNA: TGTGCCAGCTCAAGCGGGGGGACAGCGGAGACCCAGTACTTC. Its protein product is CASSSGGTAETQYF. The V call is TRBV3-1 (or the pseudogene TRBV3-2), the J call TRBJ2-5; 9 positions match TRBD2. This CDR3 is 14 amino acids long. Germline V gene lookup returns CDR1 LGHDT and CDR2 YNNKEL (reference sequence). V gave up 8 bases and J gave up 5 bases; unmatched junction bases: 9.

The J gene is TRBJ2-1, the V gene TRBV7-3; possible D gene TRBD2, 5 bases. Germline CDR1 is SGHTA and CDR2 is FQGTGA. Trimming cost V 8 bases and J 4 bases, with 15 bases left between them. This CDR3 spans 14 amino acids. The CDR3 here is CASAAEASYNEQFF. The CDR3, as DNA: TGTGCCAGCGCAGCGGAGGCATCTTACAATGAGCAGTTCTTC.

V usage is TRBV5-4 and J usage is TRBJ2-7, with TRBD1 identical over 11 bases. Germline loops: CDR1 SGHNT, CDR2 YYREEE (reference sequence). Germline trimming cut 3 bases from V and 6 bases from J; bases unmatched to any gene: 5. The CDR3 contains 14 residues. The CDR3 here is CASSWDRGRGEQYF. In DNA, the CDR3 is TGTGCCAGCAGCTGGGACAGGGGGAGAGGCGAGCAGTACTTC.

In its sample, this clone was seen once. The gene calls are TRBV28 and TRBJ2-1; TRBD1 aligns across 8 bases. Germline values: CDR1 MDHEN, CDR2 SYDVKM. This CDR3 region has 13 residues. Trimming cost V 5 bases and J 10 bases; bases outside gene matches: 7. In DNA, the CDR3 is TGTGCCAGCAGTCGACCGGACAGGGCGGAGCAGTTCTTC. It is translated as CASSRPDRAEQFF.

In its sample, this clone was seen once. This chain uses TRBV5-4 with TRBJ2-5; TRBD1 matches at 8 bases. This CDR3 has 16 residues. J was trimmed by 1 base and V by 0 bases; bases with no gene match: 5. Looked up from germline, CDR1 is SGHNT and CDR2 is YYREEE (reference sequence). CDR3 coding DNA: TGTGCCAGCAGCTTGGTCCTCGGGACAGGCCAAGAGACCCAGTACTTC. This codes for CASSLVLGTGQETQYF. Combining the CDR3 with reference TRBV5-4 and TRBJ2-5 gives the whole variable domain ETGVTQSPTHLIKTRGQQVTLRCSSQSGHNTVSWYQQALGQGPQFIFQYYREEENGRGNFPPRFSGLQFPNYSSELNVNALELDDSALYLCASSLVLGTGQETQYFGPGTRLLVL.

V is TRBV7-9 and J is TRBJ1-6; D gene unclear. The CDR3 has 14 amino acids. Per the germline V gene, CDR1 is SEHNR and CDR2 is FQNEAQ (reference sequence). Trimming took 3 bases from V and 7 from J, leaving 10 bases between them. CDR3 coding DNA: TGTGCCAGCAGCTTTTGGCGGGCCAATTCACCCCTCCACTTT. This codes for CASSFWRANSPLHF. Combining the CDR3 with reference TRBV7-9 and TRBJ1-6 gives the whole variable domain DTGVSQNPRHKITKRGQNVTFRCDPISEHNRLYWYRQTLGQGPEFLTYFQNEAQLEKSRLLSDRFSAERPKGSFSTLEIQRTEQGDSAMYLCASSFWRANSPLHFGNGTRLTVT.

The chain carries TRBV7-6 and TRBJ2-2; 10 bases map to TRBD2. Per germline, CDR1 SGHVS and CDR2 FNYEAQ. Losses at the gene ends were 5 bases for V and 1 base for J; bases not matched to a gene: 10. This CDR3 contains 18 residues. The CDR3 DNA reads TGTGCCAGCAGCCTTAGGCTAGCGGGAGACATGAACACCGGGGAGCTGTTTTTT. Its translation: CASSLRLAGDMNTGELFF. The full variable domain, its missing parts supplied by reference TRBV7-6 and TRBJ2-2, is GAGVSQSPRYKVTKRGQDVALRCDPISGHVSLYWYRQALGQGPEFLTYFNYEAQQDKSGLPNDRFSAERPEGSISTLTIQRTEQRDSAMYRCASSLRLAGDMNTGELFFGEGSRLTVL.

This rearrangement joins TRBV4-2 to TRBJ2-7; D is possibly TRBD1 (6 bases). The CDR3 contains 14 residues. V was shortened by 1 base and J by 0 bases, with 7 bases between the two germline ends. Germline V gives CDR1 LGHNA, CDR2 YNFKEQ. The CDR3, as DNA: TGTGCCAGCAGCCAAGGGGACATCTCCTACGAGCAGTACTTC. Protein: CASSQGDISYEQYF.

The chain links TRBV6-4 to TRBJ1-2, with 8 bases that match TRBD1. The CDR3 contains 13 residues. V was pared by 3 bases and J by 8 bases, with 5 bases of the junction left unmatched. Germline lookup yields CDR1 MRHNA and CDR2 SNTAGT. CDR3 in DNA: TGTGCCAGCAGTGAGACAGGGGTCGACGGCTACACCTTC. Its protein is CASSETGVDGYTF.

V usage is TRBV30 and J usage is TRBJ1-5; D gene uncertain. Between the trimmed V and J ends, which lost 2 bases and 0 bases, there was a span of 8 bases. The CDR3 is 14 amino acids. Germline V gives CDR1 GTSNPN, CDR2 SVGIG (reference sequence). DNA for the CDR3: TGTGCCTGGAGTCACTCAAATAGCAATCAGCCCCAGCATTTT. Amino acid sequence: CAWSHSNSNQPQHF. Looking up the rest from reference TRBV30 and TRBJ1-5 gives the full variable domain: SQTIHQWPATLVQPVGSPLSLECTVEGTSNPNLYWYRQAAGRGLQLLFYSVGIGQISSEVPQNLSASRPQDRQFILSSKKLLLSDSGFYLCAWSHSNSNQPQHFGDGTRLSIL.

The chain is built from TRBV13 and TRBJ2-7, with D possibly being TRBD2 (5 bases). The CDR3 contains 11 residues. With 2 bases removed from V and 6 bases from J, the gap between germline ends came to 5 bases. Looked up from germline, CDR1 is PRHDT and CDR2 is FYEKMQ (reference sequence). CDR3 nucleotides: TGTGCCAGCAGCTTACGGGGCGAGCAGTACTTC. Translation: CASSLRGEQYF.

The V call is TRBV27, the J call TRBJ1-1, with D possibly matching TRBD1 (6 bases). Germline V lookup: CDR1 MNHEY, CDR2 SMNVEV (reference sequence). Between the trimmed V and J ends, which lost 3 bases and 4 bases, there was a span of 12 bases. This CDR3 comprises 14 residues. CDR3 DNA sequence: TGTGCCAGCAGTTTGAAGGGGGGGATCACTGAAGCTTTCTTT. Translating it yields CASSLKGGITEAFF.

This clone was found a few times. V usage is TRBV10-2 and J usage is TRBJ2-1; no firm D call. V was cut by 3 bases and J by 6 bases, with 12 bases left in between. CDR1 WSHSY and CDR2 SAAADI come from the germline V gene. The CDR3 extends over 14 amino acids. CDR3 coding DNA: TGCGCCAGCAGTGATGGCCCCCTGGTCAATGAGCAGTTCTTC. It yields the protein CASSDGPLVNEQFF.

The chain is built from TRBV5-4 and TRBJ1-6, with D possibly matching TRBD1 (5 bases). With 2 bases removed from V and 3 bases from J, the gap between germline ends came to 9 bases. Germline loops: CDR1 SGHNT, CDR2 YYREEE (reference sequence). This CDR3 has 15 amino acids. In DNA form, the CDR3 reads TGTGCCAGCAGCTTCCAGGGCCTCTATAATTCACCCCTCCACTTT. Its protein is CASSFQGLYNSPLHF.

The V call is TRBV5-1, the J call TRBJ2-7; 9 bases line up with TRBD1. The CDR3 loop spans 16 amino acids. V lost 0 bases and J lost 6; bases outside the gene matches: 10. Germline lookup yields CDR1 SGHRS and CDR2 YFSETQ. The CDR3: CASSLGTGTGYREQYF. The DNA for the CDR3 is TGCGCCAGCAGCTTGGGGACCGGGACAGGGTATCGCGAGCAGTACTTC.